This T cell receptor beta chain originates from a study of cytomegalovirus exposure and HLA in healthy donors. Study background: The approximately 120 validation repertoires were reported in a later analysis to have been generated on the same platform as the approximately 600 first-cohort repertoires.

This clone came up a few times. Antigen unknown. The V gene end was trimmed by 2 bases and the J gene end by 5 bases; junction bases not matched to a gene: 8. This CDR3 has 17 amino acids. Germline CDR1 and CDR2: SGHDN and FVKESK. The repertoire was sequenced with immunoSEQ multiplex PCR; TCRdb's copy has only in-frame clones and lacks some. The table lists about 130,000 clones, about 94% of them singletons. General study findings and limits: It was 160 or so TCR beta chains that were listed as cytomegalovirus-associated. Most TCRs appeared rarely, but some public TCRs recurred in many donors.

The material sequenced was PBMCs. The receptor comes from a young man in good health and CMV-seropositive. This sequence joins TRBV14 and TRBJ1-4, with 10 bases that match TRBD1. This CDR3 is CASSQRAPGQGNEKLFF. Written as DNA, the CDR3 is TGTGCCAGCAGCCAACGGGCCCCGGGACAGGGGAATGAAAAACTGTTTTTT. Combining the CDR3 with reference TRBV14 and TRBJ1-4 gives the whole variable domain EAGVTQFPSHSVIEKGQTVTLRCDPISGHDNLYWYRRVMGKEIKFLLHFVKESKQDESGMPNNRFLAERTGGTYSTLKVQPAELEDSGVYFCASSQRAPGQGNEKLFFGSGTQLSVL.